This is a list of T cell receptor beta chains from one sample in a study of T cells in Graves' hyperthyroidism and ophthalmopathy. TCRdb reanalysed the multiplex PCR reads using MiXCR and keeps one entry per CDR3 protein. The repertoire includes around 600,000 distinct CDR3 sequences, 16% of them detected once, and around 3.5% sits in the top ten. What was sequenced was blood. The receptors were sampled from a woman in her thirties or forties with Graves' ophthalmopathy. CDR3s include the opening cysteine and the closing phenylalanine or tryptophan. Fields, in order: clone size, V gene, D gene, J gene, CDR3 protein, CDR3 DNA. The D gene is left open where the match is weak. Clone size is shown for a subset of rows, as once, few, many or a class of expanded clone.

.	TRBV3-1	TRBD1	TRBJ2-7	CASSQDHRGHEQYF	TGTGCCAGCAGCCAAGATCACAGGGGCCACGAGCAGTACTTC
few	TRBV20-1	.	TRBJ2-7	CSADRSSYEQYF	TGCAGTGCAGACAGGTCGTCCTACGAGCAGTACTTC
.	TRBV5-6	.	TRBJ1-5	CASSLGGSRSNQPQHF	TGTGCCAGCAGCTTGGGGGGGAGCCGGAGCAATCAGCCCCAGCATTTT
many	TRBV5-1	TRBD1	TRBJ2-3	CASSDPGGADTQYF	TGCGCCAGCAGTGATCCAGGGGGCGCAGATACGCAGTATTTT
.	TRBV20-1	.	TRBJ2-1	CSAAPGDSSYNEQFF	TGCAGTGCTGCACCCGGGGATAGCTCCTACAATGAGCAGTTCTTC
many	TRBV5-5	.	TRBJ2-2	CASSPSAAGELFF	TGTGCCAGCAGCCCATCGGCGGCCGGGGAGCTGTTTTTT
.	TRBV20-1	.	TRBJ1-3	CSAPDRGTVGNTIYF	TGCAGTGCTCCTGACCGGGGGACGGTTGGAAACACCATATATTTT
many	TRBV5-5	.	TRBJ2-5	CATSPWGFGGETQYF	TGTGCCACCAGCCCGTGGGGTTTCGGGGGAGAGACCCAGTACTTC
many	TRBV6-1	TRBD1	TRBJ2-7	CASSSTGSEQYF	TGTGCCAGCAGTTCGACAGGGTCCGAGCAGTACTTC
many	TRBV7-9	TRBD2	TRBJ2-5	CASSSGLAGSETQYF	TGTGCCAGCAGCTCCGGACTAGCGGGATCGGAGACCCAGTACTTC
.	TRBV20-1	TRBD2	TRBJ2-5	CSARISSGRSWETQYF	TGCAGTGCTAGAATATCTAGCGGGAGATCTTGGGAGACCCAGTACTTC
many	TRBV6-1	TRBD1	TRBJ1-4	CASSSTGDRANEKLFF	TGTGCCAGCAGCTCCACGGGGGACAGGGCTAATGAAAAACTGTTTTTT
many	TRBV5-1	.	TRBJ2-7	CASSLDGAGSGHEQYF	TGCGCCAGCAGCTTGGATGGGGCAGGGAGCGGCCACGAGCAGTACTTC
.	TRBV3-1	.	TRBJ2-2	CASSQRLGSGELFF	TGTGCCAGCAGCCAGCGCTTAGGGTCCGGGGAGCTGTTTTTT